This record looks at one TCR beta chain sequence and its context. The antigen is unknown. Germline CDR1 and CDR2: LGHDT and YNNKEL (reference sequence). V shed 3 bases and J shed 8 bases, with 13 bases lying between them. This CDR3 comprises 14 residues. The sample originates from a study of T cell responses to AZD1222 COVID-19 vaccine. Study-level points and caveats: Only after the peak T cell response were repertoires sampled. Unmutated variant regions are reportedly the target of nearly half of TCRs that are spike-specific. Donors were largely white British and mainly female; clonal diversity was possibly underestimated.

The assay was immunoSEQ multiplex PCR, and TCRdb's table has in-frame clones only and misses some. The table includes about 120,000 clones, about 87% detected once. The clonotype comes from an adult in good health. The sequenced sample was peripheral blood, obtained on day 0 of AZD1222 vaccination. This chain connects TRBV3-1 (or the pseudogene TRBV3-2) to TRBJ2-2; D is uncertain. The CDR3 coding sequence is TGTGCCAGCAGCCAGGGTGTGGTAACGGGGGAGCTGTTTTTT. It is translated as CASSQGVVTGELFF.